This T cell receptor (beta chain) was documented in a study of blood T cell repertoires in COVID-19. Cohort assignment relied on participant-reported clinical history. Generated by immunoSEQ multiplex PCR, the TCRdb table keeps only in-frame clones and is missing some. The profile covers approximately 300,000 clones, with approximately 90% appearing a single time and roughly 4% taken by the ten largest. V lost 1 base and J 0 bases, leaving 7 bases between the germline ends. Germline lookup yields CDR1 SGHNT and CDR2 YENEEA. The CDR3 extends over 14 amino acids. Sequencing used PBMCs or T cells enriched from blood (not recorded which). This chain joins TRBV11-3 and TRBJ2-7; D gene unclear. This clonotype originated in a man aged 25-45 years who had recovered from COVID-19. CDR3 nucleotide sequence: TGTGCCAGCAGCTTAGGAGGCAGCTCCTACGAGCAGTACTTC. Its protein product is CASSLGGSSYEQYF.